Below, one TCR beta chain is given with its context. Its antigen remains unidentified. The CDR3 totals 14 residues. Between the trimmed V and J ends, which lost 4 bases and 7 bases, there was a span of 19 bases. The germline CDR1 and CDR2 sequences are DFQATT and SNEGSKA (reference sequence). This sample was included in a study of identical twins. Healthy Caucasians made up all donors. Regarding the study as a whole: Among out-of-frame alpha sequences shared by twins, low generation probability occurred in excess.

Each CDR3 protein is one row after TCRdb ran MiXCR on the 5' RACE reads. The sample contains about 520,000 distinct CDR3 sequences, 22% of which appear only once. This sample was shared with a second study, whose subject was T cells expressing NK-cell markers. According to that study: Dominant NKG2C+ clonotypes in a handful of donors made up about 1.0-7.5% of CD8+ T cells. These clonotypes, the leaders elsewhere, also led the CD3+CD56-NKG2C+ fraction in a handful of donors.

The source of this sequence is a woman in her late teens or twenties in good health. The J gene is TRBJ2-5, the V gene TRBV20-1; D unclear. The specimen sequenced was CD4+ T cells sorted from blood. CDR3 region: CSAKLTPNFGTQYF. CDR3 DNA: TGCAGTGCTAAGCTGACACCGAACTTTGGGACCCAGTACTTC.